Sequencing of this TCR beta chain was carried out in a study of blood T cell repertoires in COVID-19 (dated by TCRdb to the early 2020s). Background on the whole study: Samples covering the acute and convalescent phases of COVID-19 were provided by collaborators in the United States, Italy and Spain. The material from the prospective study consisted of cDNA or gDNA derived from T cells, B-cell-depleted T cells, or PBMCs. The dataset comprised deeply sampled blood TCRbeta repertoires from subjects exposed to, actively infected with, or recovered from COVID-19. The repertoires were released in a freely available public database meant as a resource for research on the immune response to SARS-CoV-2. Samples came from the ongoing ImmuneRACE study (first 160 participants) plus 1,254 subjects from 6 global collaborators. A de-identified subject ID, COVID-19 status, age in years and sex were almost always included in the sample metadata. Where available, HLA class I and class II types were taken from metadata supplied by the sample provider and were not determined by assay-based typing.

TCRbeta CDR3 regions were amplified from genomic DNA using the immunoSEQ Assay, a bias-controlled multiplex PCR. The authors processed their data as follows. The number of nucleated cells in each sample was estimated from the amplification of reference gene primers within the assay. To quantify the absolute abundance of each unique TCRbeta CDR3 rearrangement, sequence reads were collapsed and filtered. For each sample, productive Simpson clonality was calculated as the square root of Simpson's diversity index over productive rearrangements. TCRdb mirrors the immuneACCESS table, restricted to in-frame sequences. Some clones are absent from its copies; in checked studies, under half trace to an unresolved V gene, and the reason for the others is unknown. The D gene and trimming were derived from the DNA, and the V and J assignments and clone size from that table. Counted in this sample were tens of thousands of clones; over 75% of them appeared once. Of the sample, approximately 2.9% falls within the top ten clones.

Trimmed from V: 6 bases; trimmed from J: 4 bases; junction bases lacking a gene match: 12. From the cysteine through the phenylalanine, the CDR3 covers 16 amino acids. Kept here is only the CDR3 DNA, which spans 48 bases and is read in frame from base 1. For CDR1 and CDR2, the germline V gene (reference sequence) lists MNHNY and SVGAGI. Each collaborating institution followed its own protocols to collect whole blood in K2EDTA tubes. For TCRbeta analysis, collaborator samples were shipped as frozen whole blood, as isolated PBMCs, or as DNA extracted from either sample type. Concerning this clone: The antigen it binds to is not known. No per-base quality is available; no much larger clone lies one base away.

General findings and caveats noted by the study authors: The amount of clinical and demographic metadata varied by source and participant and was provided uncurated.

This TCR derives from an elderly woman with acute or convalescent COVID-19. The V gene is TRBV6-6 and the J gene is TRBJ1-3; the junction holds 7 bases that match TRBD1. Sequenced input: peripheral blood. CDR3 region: CASSHLGQAAGNTIYF. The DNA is TGTGCCAGCAGCCACCTCGGACAGGCTGCAGGAAACACCATATATTTT.